This is a list of T cell receptor beta chains from one sample in a study of CD4 T cells in relation to SARS-CoV-2 and coronaviruses. Using immunoSEQ multiplex PCR, the repertoire was profiled, and TCRdb retains in-frame clones only, with some absent. The table includes 18,000 or so clones, 70% to 80% detected once. No antigen is known for these receptors. The sample was CD4+ T cells from PBMCs, cultured in vitro. The receptors stem from a human donor in good health. Each CDR3 is given with its conserved first and last residue. A D gene is named only where the DNA matches it firmly. Part of the rows lack a size; the others show once, few, many or a class for expanded clones.

v_call	clone_size	j_call	d_call	cdr3_nt	cdr3_aa
TRBV3-1/TRBV3-2	NA	TRBJ1-2	TRBD1	TGTGCCAGCAGCCAAGGAGAGGGGGCGAGGGGCTACACCTTC	CASSQGEGARGYTF
TRBV10-2	NA	TRBJ2-7	TRBD1	TGCGCCAGCAGTGGCCGGACAGGGTCCTACGAGCAGTACTTC	CASSGRTGSYEQYF
TRBV4-2	NA	TRBJ1-1	NA	TGTGCCAGCAGCCAAGAGTCTTTGGGTAACACTGAAGCTTTCTTT	CASSQESLGNTEAFF
TRBV15	few	TRBJ2-7	NA	TGTGCCACCAGCAGAGGGGAGGCCCACGAGCAGTACTTC	CATSRGEAHEQYF
TRBV3-1/TRBV3-2	once	TRBJ2-1	TRBD2	TGTGCCAGCAGCCTCGGACTAGCGAGTTTCAATGAGCAGTTCTTC	CASSLGLASFNEQFF
TRBV3-1/TRBV3-2	NA	TRBJ2-1	NA	TGTGCCAGCAGCCAAGAGGGGGGAAGCAATGAGCAGTTCTTC	CASSQEGGSNEQFF
TRBV6-1	NA	TRBJ1-5	NA	TGTGCCAGCAGTGAAGTCGGACTGAATCAGCCCCAGCATTTT	CASSEVGLNQPQHF
TRBV10-1	NA	TRBJ2-5	TRBD1	TGCGCCAGCAGCTTGGGGACAGGGGAAACCCAGTACTTC	CASSLGTGETQYF
TRBV4-1	once	TRBJ2-1	TRBD1	TGCGCCACCTCGAAGGGACAGGGGCAATACAATGAGCAGTTCTTC	CATSKGQGQYNEQFF
TRBV19	NA	TRBJ2-7	TRBD1	TGTGCCAGTAGTATAACTAGCGCACAGGGGGCGGGCGAGCAGTACTTC	CASSITSAQGAGEQYF
TRBV20-1	NA	TRBJ2-7	NA	TGCAGTGCTAGTTTCCTTGCACCGACGGGAACTCAGGGCCTCCATCCTGGGGAGCAGTACTTC	CSASFLAPTGTQGLHPGEQYF
TRBV7-8	NA	TRBJ1-2	NA	TGTGCCAGCAGCCCCACTATTCTTCCCGGGACGGGCTATGGCTACACCTTC	CASSPTILPGTGYGYTF
TRBV5-4	NA	TRBJ2-7	TRBD1	TGTGCCAGCAGCGCCCGACAGGGAAACTACGAGCAGTACTTC	CASSARQGNYEQYF
TRBV6-5	NA	TRBJ2-6	NA	TGTGCCAGCACAGATAACTCTGGGGCCAACGTCCTGACTTTC	CASTDNSGANVLTF
TRBV4-1	NA	TRBJ1-1	NA	TGCGCCAGCAGCCGCGGACAGAACACTGAAGCTTTCTTT	CASSRGQNTEAFF
TRBV24-1	NA	TRBJ2-1	TRBD2	TGTGCCACCAGTGATTTGGGGTTAGGCGGGAGGGGGAATGAGCAGTTCTTC	CATSDLGLGGRGNEQFF
TRBV2	NA	TRBJ1-4	NA	TGTGCCAGCAGTCCGTCCCAGGCAACTAATGAAAAACTGTTTTTT	CASSPSQATNEKLFF
TRBV19	NA	TRBJ2-1	NA	TGTGCCAGTAGTATAGCTAGGACAGCTCCCTACAATGAGCAGTTCTTC	CASSIARTAPYNEQFF
TRBV2	NA	TRBJ1-2	TRBD1	TGTGCCCAAGGGACAGCGGAGACTTATGGCTACACCTTC	CAQGTAETYGYTF
TRBV9	NA	TRBJ2-1	NA	TGTGCCAGCAGCGTAGGTCAGGGGCTCTGGGATGAGCAGTTCTTC	CASSVGQGLWDEQFF
TRBV19	NA	TRBJ2-1	TRBD2	TGTGCCAGTAGTTACCGACTAGCGGCCAACAATGAGCAGTTCTTC	CASSYRLAANNEQFF
TRBV30	few	TRBJ1-2	TRBD1	TGTGCCAGCCAAGACAGGGCCTATGGCTACACCTTC	CASQDRAYGYTF
TRBV5-1	NA	TRBJ2-7	NA	TGCGCCAGCAGCCTAACAGGCCTCTCCTACGAGCAGTACTTC	CASSLTGLSYEQYF
TRBV12-3/TRBV12-4	NA	TRBJ2-2	NA	TGTGCCAGCAGCTACACCCCCGGGGAGCTGTTTTTT	CASSYTPGELFF
TRBV28	NA	TRBJ2-6	NA	TGTGCCAGCAGTCCGGTGGGGGCTGGGGCCAACGTCCTGACTTTC	CASSPVGAGANVLTF
TRBV7-9	NA	TRBJ2-3	TRBD2	TGTGCCAGCAGAATGACTAGCGGAAGCGGGGCAGATACGCAGTATTTT	CASRMTSGSGADTQYF